These T cell receptor beta chains were read from a single sample in a study of post-analysis software for immune sequencing data. In TCRdb, the PCR reads were re-called with MiXCR into one record per CDR3 protein. The repertoire holds roughly 800,000 distinct CDR3 sequences, with about 43% as singletons. Sequencing used blood. The origin of the receptors is a girl aged 10 to 17 with multiple sclerosis. The CDR3 runs from the conserved cysteine through the conserved F or W. Size values are once, few and many counts, or a class for expanded clones, and some rows have none.

j_call clone_size v_call cdr3_aa
TRBJ2-1 - TRBV10-3 CAINGGTESNEQFF
TRBJ1-2 - TRBV7-9 CASSLGGIDGYTF
TRBJ1-4 few TRBV6-5 CASSHHLVTANPKLNEKLFF
TRBJ1-1 - TRBV29-1 CSAGDRGTEAFF
TRBJ1-1 - TRBV6-5 CASSYFVGNTEAFF
TRBJ2-1 - TRBV11-1 CASSVDRGSYNEQFF
- - TRBV20-1 CSARARWSRVETQYF
TRBJ2-1 - TRBV28 CASSTYRAGEEGNEQFF
TRBJ2-1 - TRBV28 CASSLEGGARYNEQFF
TRBJ2-5 few TRBV2 CASRPSGRAETQYF
TRBJ1-1 few TRBV20-1 CSAPLVLGAEAFF
TRBJ2-5 few TRBV11-2 CASSPPEPKETQYF
TRBJ2-2 - TRBV12-5 CASGYQGATGELFF
TRBJ2-1 - TRBV7-7 CASSLEASEHNEQFF
TRBJ1-2 many TRBV5-1 CASSLEGGYGYTF
TRBJ2-7 - TRBV7-8 CASSLAGGALYEQYF
TRBJ2-1 few TRBV6-5 CASSYSDGSYNEQFF
TRBJ1-1 - TRBV12-3/TRBV12-4 CASSLGEGPAFF